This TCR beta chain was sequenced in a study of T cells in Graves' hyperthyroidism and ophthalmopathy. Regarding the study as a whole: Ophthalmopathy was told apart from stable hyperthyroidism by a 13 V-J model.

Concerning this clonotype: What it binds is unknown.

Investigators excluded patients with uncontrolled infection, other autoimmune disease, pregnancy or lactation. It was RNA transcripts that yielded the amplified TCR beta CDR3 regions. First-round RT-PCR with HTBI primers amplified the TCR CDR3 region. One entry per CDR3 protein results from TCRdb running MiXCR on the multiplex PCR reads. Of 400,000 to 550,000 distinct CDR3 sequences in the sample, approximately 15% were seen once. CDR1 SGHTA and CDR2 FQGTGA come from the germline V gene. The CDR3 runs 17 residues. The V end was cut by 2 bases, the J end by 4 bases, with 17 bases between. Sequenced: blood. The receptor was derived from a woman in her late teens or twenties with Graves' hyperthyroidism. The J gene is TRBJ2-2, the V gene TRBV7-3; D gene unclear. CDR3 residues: CASSLSPRAPSTGELFF. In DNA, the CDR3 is TGTGCCAGCAGCTTATCCCCCCGGGCCCCGAGCACCGGGGAGCTGTTTTTT.